This T cell receptor beta chain was retrieved from a study of blood T cell repertoires in COVID-19. This CDR3 is 14 amino acids long. With 0 bases removed from V and 0 bases from J, the gap between germline ends came to 7 bases. From germline, CDR1 is SGHDT and CDR2 YYEEEE. Using immunoSEQ multiplex PCR, the repertoire was profiled, and TCRdb retains in-frame clones only, with some absent. The sample shows 380,000 or so clones, roughly 90% of them seen only once. The material sequenced was PBMCs or T cells enriched from blood (not recorded which). J is TRBJ2-7 and V is TRBV5-6; D is perhaps TRBD2 (5 bases). The TCR originated in a woman under 40 with acute COVID-19. The CDR3 DNA reads TGTGCCAGCAGCTTGGCGGGGAGCTCCTACGAGCAGTACTTC. Translation: CASSLAGSSYEQYF.